This T cell receptor beta chain was obtained from a study of CD8 T cells in Susac syndrome. The RNA input was roughly 0.45 to 1 ug, and it was reverse transcribed with random hexamers. From the immunoSEQ multiplex PCR reads, TCRdb called clonotypes with MiXCR, one entry per CDR3 protein. The table records more than 150,000 distinct CDR3 sequences, approximately 94% of them present only once. The V and J ends lost 3 bases and 8 bases respectively, with 14 bases between them. Germline V gene lookup returns CDR1 LGHNA and CDR2 YSLEER. The CDR3 totals 14 residues. The sequenced material came from CD4+ T cells from PBMCs. This rearrangement joins TRBV4-3 to TRBJ2-1; D call uncertain. This sequence originates from a human donor with Susac syndrome. CDR3 in DNA: TGCGCCAGCAGCCAGCAAAGGACGTACCATGAGCAGTTCTTC. Amino acids: CASSQQRTYHEQFF.